This TCR beta chain was captured by sequencing in a study of blood T cells in healthy people across ages. Germline CDR1 is SGDLS and CDR2 is YYNGEE. The V end lost 4 bases, the J end lost 2 bases, and 14 bases lay between the germline ends. The CDR3 spans 15 residues. Extraction of total RNA produced a minimum of 6 micrograms from each sample. Primers used in a second PCR of about 7 to 11 cycles were a sample-barcoded 5' primer and a J-beta primer mix. A 12-random-nucleotide template-switch adaptor tagged each cDNA molecule. TCRdb re-called the 5' RACE reads through MiXCR, storing one row per CDR3 protein. The sample lists 600,000 to 1,000,000 distinct CDR3 sequences; 25% were seen once. This clonotype was seen more than once but under ten times. The same sample was also studied in work on T cells of mothers and their children. That work contributes: Related mother-child pairs showed slightly, non-significantly higher overlap than unrelated pairs.

This rearrangement joins TRBV9 to TRBJ2-3; D is perhaps TRBD2 (5 bases). This receptor was identified in a boy aged 5-17 years in good health. Sequencing input: blood. CDR3 protein: CASSPRRGFTDTQYF. CDR3 in DNA: TGTGCCAGCAGCCCGCGGCGAGGGTTCACAGATACGCAGTATTTT.